Listed below are T cell receptor beta chains from one sample, sequenced in a study of T-cell memory formation after mild COVID-19. TCRdb itself ran the 5' RACE reads through MiXCR, one entry per CDR3 protein. Of approximately 440,000 distinct CDR3 sequences in the sample, around 18% were seen once. Sequences were obtained from PBMCs or a T cell subset sorted from them (not recorded which). The receptors were gathered from an adult woman who had mild COVID-19 (a few samples of this study predate the infection). Cell type and time point are not known. Each CDR3 is given with its conserved first and last residue. The D gene is left open where the match is weak. Rows give clone size only sometimes, using once, few, many, or a class for an expanded clone.

.	TRBJ2-7	.	TRBV10-3	TGTGCCATCAGTGATGGCCTCTACGAGCAGTACTTC	CAISDGLYEQYF
.	TRBJ1-1	.	TRBV27	TGTGCCAGCAGTTTAATGGGGACCCTTGTGGGCACTGAAGCTTTCTTT	CASSLMGTLVGTEAFF
.	TRBJ2-3	.	TRBV9	TGTGCCAGCAGCGGAGGGGCGACAGCCACAGATACGCAGTATTTT	CASSGGATATDTQYF
few	TRBJ2-5	.	TRBV5-1	TGCGCCAGCAGCTTGGGGGGACCTCAAGAGACCCAGTACTTC	CASSLGGPQETQYF
many	TRBJ2-1	.	TRBV12-3/TRBV12-4	TGTGCCAGCAGCAAAATGGACAATGAGCAGTTCTTC	CASSKMDNEQFF
.	TRBJ1-5	TRBD1	TRBV18	TGTGCCAGCTCACCAACAGGGGGAGTCGGTCAGCCCCAGCATTTT	CASSPTGGVGQPQHF
.	TRBJ2-7	.	TRBV20-1	TGCAGTGCTAGACCGATCGGGCAGCTGCTGTATCCCTACGAGCAGTACTTC	CSARPIGQLLYPYEQYF
many	TRBJ2-1	TRBD1	TRBV7-3	TGTGCCAGCAGCTTACTGGGACAGGGATACAATGAGCAGTTCTTC	CASSLLGQGYNEQFF
.	TRBJ2-3	TRBD1	TRBV27	TGTGCCAGCCGCTTGACAGGGGACACAGATACGCAGTATTTT	CASRLTGDTDTQYF
few	TRBJ2-7	TRBD1	TRBV12-3/TRBV12-4	TGTGCCAGCAGCCATCCAGACAGGGGACCCACCTACGAGCAGTACTTC	CASSHPDRGPTYEQYF
.	TRBJ2-1	TRBD1	TRBV5-1	TGCGCCAGCAGCTTGGCTGACAGGGCGGTTTGGCAGTTCTTC	CASSLADRAVWQFF
many	TRBJ2-7	.	TRBV6-2/TRBV6-3	TGTGCCAGCAGTGCAGCGGATGCCTACGAGCAGTACTTC	CASSAADAYEQYF
.	TRBJ1-4	.	TRBV11-2	TGTGCCAGCAGCTACTTTAGTTGGGCGTCCCCCAAGGCTAATGAAAAACTGTTTTTT	CASSYFSWASPKANEKLFF
once	TRBJ2-7	TRBD2	TRBV5-6	TGTGCCAGTACCGTCGGGGGGATGAAATCCTACGAGCAGTACTTC	CASTVGGMKSYEQYF
.	TRBJ2-5	.	TRBV21-1	TGTGCCAGCAGACGACAGGGGTGCCAAGAGACCCAGTACTTC	CASRRQGCQETQYF
few	TRBJ1-2	.	TRBV7-2	TGTGCCAGCAGCTTACTGACATTTGGCTACACCTTC	CASSLLTFGYTF